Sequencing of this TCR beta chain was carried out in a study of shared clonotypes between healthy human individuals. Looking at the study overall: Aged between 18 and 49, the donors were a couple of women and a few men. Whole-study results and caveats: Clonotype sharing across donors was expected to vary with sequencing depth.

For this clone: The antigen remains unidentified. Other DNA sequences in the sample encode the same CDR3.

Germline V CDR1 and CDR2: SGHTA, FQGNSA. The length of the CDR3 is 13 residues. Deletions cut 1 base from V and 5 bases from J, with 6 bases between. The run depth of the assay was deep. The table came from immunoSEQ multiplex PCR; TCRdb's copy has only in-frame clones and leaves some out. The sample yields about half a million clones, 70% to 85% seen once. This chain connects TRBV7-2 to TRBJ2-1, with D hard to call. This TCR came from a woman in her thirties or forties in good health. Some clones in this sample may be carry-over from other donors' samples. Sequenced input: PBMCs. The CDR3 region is CASSLGRDNEQFF. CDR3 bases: TGTGCCAGCAGCTTAGGCCGGGACAATGAGCAGTTCTTC.